The next 14 T cell receptor beta chains were all read from a single sample in a study. TCRdb reprocessed the RT-PCR reads with MiXCR, giving one entry per CDR3 protein. In the table there are about 680,000 distinct CDR3 sequences, 13% to 15% of which are singletons. The source material was memory CD4+ T cells from blood. These receptors were obtained from a female donor in good health, serving as a healthy control.

The rearrangement joins TRBV5-6 to TRBJ2-5; 10 bases align to TRBD2. The V and J ends lost 2 bases and 5 bases, in that order; junction bases with no gene match: 6. Germline V lookup: CDR1 SGHDT, CDR2 YYEEEE. The CDR3 runs to 15 residues. CDR3 DNA: TGTGCCAGCAGCTTCCAGCGGGAGGGCAGGGAGACCCAGTACTTC. It is translated as CASSFQREGRETQYF.

Only a few counts were recorded for this clonotype. The chain links TRBV7-3 to TRBJ2-6; 11 bases match TRBD1. V lost 2 bases to trimming and J lost 4 bases; unmatched junction nucleotides: 4. Germline CDR1 reads SGHTA; CDR2 reads FQGTGA. The CDR3 is made up of 17 amino acids. CDR3 nucleotides: TGTGCCAGCAGCTTAGGGACAGGGGGAGGAGGGGCCAACGTCCTGACTTTC. This codes for CASSLGTGGGGANVLTF. The whole variable domain, filled in from reference TRBV7-3 and TRBJ2-6, reads GAGVSQTPSNKVTEKGKYVELRCDPISGHTALYWYRQSLGQGPEFLIYFQGTGAADDSGLPNDRFFAVRPEGSVSTLKIQRTERGDSAVYLCASSLGTGGGGANVLTFGAGSRLTVL.

This clonotype has a count of ten or more. The gene calls are TRBV29-1 and TRBJ2-1; possibly TRBD1 or TRBD2 for D (6 bases each). Germline-derived CDR1 and CDR2 are SQVTM and ANQGSEA. The CDR3 is made up of 12 amino acids. V gave up 6 bases and J gave up 9 bases, with 15 bases separating them. The CDR3 nucleotides read TGCAGCGTGATCGTTGGGGGGCTTGAGCAGTTCTTC. Translated, it gives CSVIVGGLEQFF.

This clonotype has just a few counts. The chain carries TRBV6-1 and TRBJ2-7; possibly TRBD1 or TRBD2 for D (5 bases each). Germline CDR1 MNHNS, CDR2 SASEGT. V lost 7 bases to trimming and J lost 4 bases, with 23 bases between them. This CDR3 is 16 amino acids long. CDR3 bases: TGTGCCAGCACCCAAAGCGGCGGGTTTGGGGCTTACGAGCAGTACTTC. Translated, it gives CASTQSGGFGAYEQYF.

The genes are TRBV12-3 or TRBV12-4 and TRBJ2-1; 7 nucleotides align to TRBD2. V gave up 5 bases and J gave up 0 bases; unmatched junction bases: 13. The CDR3 spans 18 residues. CDR3 coding DNA: TGTGCCAGCAGTCTGGGACTTGGGCGGGAGATCTCCTACAATGAGCAGTTCTTC. Protein: CASSLGLGREISYNEQFF.

The gene calls are TRBV7-2 and TRBJ2-1; no firm D call. This CDR3 is 16 amino acids long. Germline CDR1 is SGHTA and CDR2 is FQGNSA. Trimming removed 1 base from V and 2 bases from J, with 12 bases in between. CDR3 loop: CASSLGPPGAYNEQFF. CDR3 DNA sequence: TGTGCCAGCAGCTTAGGCCCCCCGGGCGCCTACAATGAGCAGTTCTTC.

This clonotype was counted a few times. This sequence joins TRBV4-2 and TRBJ2-2; 10 nucleotides line up with TRBD2. Germline V gene lookup returns CDR1 LGHNA and CDR2 YNFKEQ. The CDR3 has 18 residues. J was trimmed by 6 bases and V by 4 bases; bases with no gene match: 14. CDR3: CASSPNTRTSGGAGELFF. DNA for the CDR3: TGTGCCAGCAGCCCGAATACTAGGACTAGCGGAGGAGCCGGGGAGCTGTTTTTT.

This clonotype was seen a few times. The V call is TRBV12-3 or TRBV12-4, the J call TRBJ1-2; D gene ambiguous. Trimming pared 5 bases from V and 5 bases from J, leaving 9 bases between. The CDR3 is 12 residues long. CDR3 loop: CASSDNLYGYTF. The CDR3 nucleotides read TGTGCCAGCAGTGACAACCTTTATGGCTACACCTTC.

This clonotype has ten or more counts. The rearrangement joins TRBV5-1 to TRBJ2-5; TRBD1 aligns across 7 bases. The length of the CDR3 is 14 residues. V shed 4 bases, J shed 1 base, and the junction held 4 bases outside the gene matches. Germline CDR1 is SGHRS and CDR2 is YFSETQ. For the CDR3, the DNA is TGCGCCAGCAGCCCTGGGACAGCCCAAGAGACCCAGTACTTC. Residues: CASSPGTAQETQYF.

V usage is TRBV3-1 and J usage is TRBJ2-7; TRBD2 agrees at 8 bases. Germline loops: CDR1 LGHDT, CDR2 YNNKEL (reference sequence). The CDR3 is 16 amino acids. With 0 bases clipped from V and 6 bases from J, the junction kept 10 bases outside the gene matches. The CDR3 coding sequence is TGTGCCAGCAGCCAAGATATAAGCGGGGGTTTTATCGAGCAGTACTTC. Its protein product is CASSQDISGGFIEQYF.

This chain connects TRBV3-1 to TRBJ1-1, with D maybe TRBD1 (5 bases). Trimming stripped 5 bases from V and 3 bases from J, with 16 bases between. Per the germline V gene, CDR1 is LGHDT and CDR2 is YNNKEL (reference sequence). The CDR3 is made up of 15 amino acids. CDR3 residues: CASSSRGTGDTEAFF. The DNA for the CDR3 is TGTGCCAGCAGCTCCCGGGGGACTGGCGACACTGAAGCTTTCTTT.

This clonotype was detected many times. The V and J genes are TRBV4-2 and TRBJ2-7, with TRBD2 identical over 13 bases. The trim removed 4 bases at V and 0 bases at J, leaving 9 bases unmatched. Germline CDR1 is LGHNA and CDR2 is YNFKEQ. The CDR3 consists of 18 residues. The CDR3 region is CASSRGLAGTASSYEQYF. The CDR3 DNA reads TGTGCCAGCAGCCGGGGACTAGCGGGAACCGCGAGCTCCTACGAGCAGTACTTC.

The rearrangement joins TRBV11-3 to TRBJ2-1; no reliable D call. From germline, CDR1 is SGHNT and CDR2 YENEEA. V shed 5 bases and J shed 6 bases, with 11 bases lying between them. The CDR3 has 13 residues. CDR3 in amino acids: CASSLGLPNEQFF. The CDR3 DNA is TGTGCCAGCAGCCTAGGGCTGCCCAATGAGCAGTTCTTC.

This clonotype has ten or more counts. Mismatch with germline at one junction end may stem from a read error. V gene TRBV7-9 combines with J gene TRBJ1-1; D is uncertain. Germline V CDR1 and CDR2: SEHNR, FQNEAQ (reference sequence). The CDR3 length is 11 residues. CDR3 residues: CASSLIEDGDF. The CDR3 DNA follows: TGTGCCAGCAGCCTTATTGAGGACGGGGACTTT.